This T cell receptor (beta chain) was identified in a study of blood T cell repertoires in COVID-19. The repertoire was sequenced with immunoSEQ multiplex PCR; TCRdb's copy has only in-frame clones and lacks some. The sample has 200,000 to 250,000 clones, about 80% seen once; the top ten hold 1.3%. Germline V lookup: CDR1 SEHNR, CDR2 FQNEAQ (reference sequence). The CDR3 runs 13 residues. Trimming removed 5 bases from V and 10 bases from J; junction bases left unmatched: 8. This chain connects TRBV7-9 to TRBJ2-1; 7 nucleotides line up with TRBD2. The sequenced material came from PBMCs or T cells enriched from blood (not recorded which). The receptor was derived from a woman aged 40 to 55 with acute COVID-19. The CDR3 here is CASSPGLSGEQFF. The CDR3 DNA reads as TGTGCCAGCAGCCCGGGACTATCCGGGGAGCAGTTCTTC. The full variable domain, in which reference TRBV7-9 and TRBJ2-1 provide the parts outside the CDR3, is DTGVSQNPRHKITKRGQNVTFRCDPISEHNRLYWYRQTLGQGPEFLTYFQNEAQLEKSRLLSDRFSAERPKGSFSTLEIQRTEQGDSAMYLCASSPGLSGEQFFGPGTRLTVL.